Below, 2 T cell receptor beta chains from the same sample are listed, as sequenced in a study of T cells in tuberculosis. Data came from immunoSEQ multiplex PCR; TCRdb stores just in-frame clones and leaves some out. The sample shows some 30,000 clones, approximately 90% of them seen only once. Sample time point: new active TB diagnosis, blood taken before or within 7 days of starting treatment. The sequences come from PBMCs, collected at tuberculosis diagnosis. Receptor source: an adult with tuberculosis.

The CDR3 bases are TGTGCCAGCAGTTTACCCTCCCCATCGGACTCGCGACCACTTAACTCCTACAATGAGCAGTTCTTC. Its translation is CASSLPSPSDSRPLNSYNEQFF. This rearrangement joins TRBV28 to TRBJ2-1; possible D gene TRBD2, 5 bases. The CDR3 loop spans 22 amino acids. Trimming stripped 2 bases from V and 0 bases from J, with 29 bases between. Per the germline V gene, CDR1 is MDHEN and CDR2 is SYDVKM.

V gene TRBV28 combines with J gene TRBJ1-3, with TRBD1 as a possible D gene (6 bases). The CDR3 contains 14 residues. The germline V gene has CDR1 MDHEN and CDR2 SYDVKM. The V gene lost 7 bases and the J gene lost 0 bases, with 10 bases spanning the gap. CDR3 residues: CASNKDSSGNTIYF. CDR3 nucleotide sequence: TGTGCCAGCAATAAGGACAGCTCTGGAAACACCATATATTTT.